The clone carrying this T cell receptor (beta chain) was counted between two and nine times. These data belong to a study of blood T cell repertoires in COVID-19. As for the study in general: Symptom resolution, clearance, or two negative PCRs marked the recovered donors of Cohort 3. PBMCs, B-cell-depleted T cells, or T cells provided the cDNA or gDNA that made up the material.

TCRdb's copy holds only in-frame clones and misses some; the assay was immunoSEQ multiplex PCR. The table shows over 200,000 clones, with about 86% occurring only once. Assignments of participants to cohorts depended upon their own reported clinical history. V lost 1 base and J 7 bases, leaving 5 bases between the germline ends. CDR1 is SGHVS and CDR2 is FNYEAQ in the germline V gene. This CDR3 has 13 amino acids. V gene TRBV7-6 combines with J gene TRBJ1-6; no clear D gene. Sample: PBMCs or T cells enriched from blood (not recorded which). The receptor was isolated from a woman between 50 and 59 years old in a cohort exposed to, infected with or recovered from COVID-19 (not recorded which). The CDR3 sequence: CASSLDSNSPLHF. CDR3 in DNA: TGTGCCAGCAGCTTAGACAGCAATTCACCCCTCCACTTT. The variable domain in full, completed from reference TRBV7-6 and TRBJ1-6, reads GAGVSQSPRYKVTKRGQDVALRCDPISGHVSLYWYRQALGQGPEFLTYFNYEAQQDKSGLPNDRFSAERPEGSISTLTIQRTEQRDSAMYRCASSLDSNSPLHFGNGTRLTVT.